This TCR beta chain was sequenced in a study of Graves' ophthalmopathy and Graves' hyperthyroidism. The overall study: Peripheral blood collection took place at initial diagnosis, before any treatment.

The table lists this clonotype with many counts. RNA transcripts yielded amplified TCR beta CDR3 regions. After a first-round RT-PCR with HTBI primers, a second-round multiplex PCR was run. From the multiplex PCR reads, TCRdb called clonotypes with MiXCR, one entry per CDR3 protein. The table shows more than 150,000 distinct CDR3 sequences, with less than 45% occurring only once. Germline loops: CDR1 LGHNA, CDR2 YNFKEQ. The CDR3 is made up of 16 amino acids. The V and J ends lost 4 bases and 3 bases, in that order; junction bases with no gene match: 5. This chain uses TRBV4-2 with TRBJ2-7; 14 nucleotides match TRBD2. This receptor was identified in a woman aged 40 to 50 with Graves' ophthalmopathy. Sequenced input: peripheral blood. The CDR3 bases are TGTGCCAGCAGCCCGCTCGGGACTAGCGGGAGCTACGAGCAGTACTTC. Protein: CASSPLGTSGSYEQYF.